The rows below give T cell receptor beta chains drawn from one sample of a study of cytomegalovirus exposure and HLA in healthy donors. The data were produced by immunoSEQ multiplex PCR, yet TCRdb's version contains in-frame clones alone and is incomplete. Of 180,000 or so clones in the sample, around nine tenths were seen once. Sample: PBMCs. The receptors shown here come from a man in his thirties or forties in good health and CMV-seropositive. The CDR3 runs from the conserved cysteine through the conserved F or W. The order of the fields is clone size, V gene, J gene, D gene, CDR3 DNA, CDR3 protein. D genes are given only for firm matches. Part of the rows lack a size; the others show once, few, many or a class for expanded clones.

NA	TRBV11-2	TRBJ1-1	NA	TGTGCCAGCAGCTTAGGGGGCCGCACTGAAGCTTTCTTT	CASSLGGRTEAFF
NA	TRBV29-1	TRBJ1-1	NA	TGCAGCGTCGATTTGGGGGCGGGCACTGAAGCTTTCTTT	CSVDLGAGTEAFF
NA	TRBV7-9	TRBJ2-2	TRBD1	TGTGCCAGCAGCGGGATCGGGGACAGTGGCACCGGGGAGCTGTTTTTT	CASSGIGDSGTGELFF
NA	TRBV6-1	TRBJ1-2	NA	TGTGCCAGCAGTGAAGCGGGACGGATCTATGGCTACACCTTC	CASSEAGRIYGYTF
NA	TRBV25-1	TRBJ1-1	TRBD1	TGTGCCAGCAGCGTAGGACAGGGCTGGACTGAAGCTTTCTTT	CASSVGQGWTEAFF
NA	TRBV7-9	TRBJ2-3	NA	TGTGCCAGCAGCCTTGCCGGAGCCCGTACAGATACGCAGTATTTT	CASSLAGARTDTQYF
NA	TRBV7-6	TRBJ2-7	TRBD1	TGTGCCAGCAGCTTAGGACAGGGGACCTACGAGCAGTACTTC	CASSLGQGTYEQYF
NA	TRBV27	TRBJ1-3	NA	TGTGCCAGCAGTCCAACGACCGTGCATTCGGGAAACACCATATATTTT	CASSPTTVHSGNTIYF
NA	TRBV10-3	TRBJ2-7	NA	TGTGCCATCAGTACCATACAGGAGGTCGAGCAGTACTTC	CAISTIQEVEQYF
NA	TRBV5-6	TRBJ2-7	TRBD1	TGTGCCAGCAGCCCGCTACAGGGGGCCGGGTACGAGCAGTACTTC	CASSPLQGAGYEQYF
NA	TRBV19	TRBJ1-6	TRBD1	TGTGCCAGTAGAGACAGGGGGAATTCACCCCTCCACTTT	CASRDRGNSPLHF
NA	TRBV27	TRBJ2-5	TRBD2	TGTGCCAGCAGTTTCGTTAGCGGGGGCCAAGAGACCCAGTACTTC	CASSFVSGGQETQYF
NA	TRBV19	TRBJ2-3	TRBD2	TGTGCCAGTAGTATGGTAGCGGGGGTCGTTAATACGCAGTATTTT	CASSMVAGVVNTQYF
NA	TRBV2	TRBJ1-2	TRBD1	TGTGCCAGCAGTCTCGCCTCGACAGGGTGGAACTATGGCTACACCTTC	CASSLASTGWNYGYTF
once	TRBV14	TRBJ1-1	NA	TGTGCCAGCAGCCAAGAAAACCCGGCCCCTGAAGCTTTCTTT	CASSQENPAPEAFF
NA	TRBV30	TRBJ1-4	NA	TGTGCCTGGAGCCTCGGGAATGAAAAACTGTTTTTT	CAWSLGNEKLFF
NA	TRBV6-1	TRBJ2-3	TRBD2	TGTGCCAGCACCCCCGCGGGGGGTTGGGCTACGCAGTATTTT	CASTPAGGWATQYF
NA	TRBV4-1	TRBJ1-6	NA	TGCGCCAGCAGCTCTGGACGGACGGATAATTCACCCCTCCACTTT	CASSSGRTDNSPLHF
NA	TRBV15	TRBJ1-3	NA	TGTGCCACCACACCGAACGGGGGGCTCTCTGGAAACACCATATATTTT	CATTPNGGLSGNTIYF
once	TRBV11-1	TRBJ2-3	NA	TGTGCCAGCAGCTCCGAGTTCCCCCTCCGTTCCCCAGATACGCAGTATTTT	CASSSEFPLRSPDTQYF
NA	TRBV7-9	TRBJ1-2	NA	TGTGCCAGCAGCTTACGACAGGACTATGGCTACACCTTC	CASSLRQDYGYTF
NA	TRBV27	TRBJ2-2	NA	TGTGCCAGCAGTTCCGCCCGTAACACCGGGGAGCTGTTTTTT	CASSSARNTGELFF
NA	TRBV5-1	TRBJ1-5	NA	TGCGCCAGCAGCCAGACCTGGAATCAGCCCCAGCATTTT	CASSQTWNQPQHF
NA	TRBV5-4	TRBJ2-3	TRBD1	TGTGCCAGCAGCTTGGCTCCCGGACAGGGCACAGATACGCAGTATTTT	CASSLAPGQGTDTQYF
NA	TRBV30	TRBJ2-3	NA	TGTGCCTGGAGTGTGGGATTGAGCACAGATACGCAGTATTTT	CAWSVGLSTDTQYF
NA	TRBV9	TRBJ2-7	NA	TGTGCCAGCAGCGTAGAACTGGGCGGCCGCTACGAGCAGTACTTC	CASSVELGGRYEQYF
NA	TRBV5-6	TRBJ1-4	NA	TGTGCCAGCAGCTGGACGACAGGACTAAATGAAAAACTGTTTTTT	CASSWTTGLNEKLFF
NA	TRBV2	TRBJ2-2	NA	TGTGCCAGCAGTGTCGGGGGAGGCACCGGGGAGCTGTTTTTT	CASSVGGGTGELFF
once	TRBV2	TRBJ2-1	NA	TGTGCCAACAGTAACTTGGGAGCCGTCGGGCAGTTCTTC	CANSNLGAVGQFF
NA	TRBV9	TRBJ2-3	NA	TGTGCCAGCAGCGTGGGAGCGATTGAGCGCACAGATACGCAGTATTTT	CASSVGAIERTDTQYF
NA	TRBV11-2	TRBJ1-1	NA	TGTGCCAGCAGCTTAGATCCACGACCCAACACTGAAGCTTTCTTT	CASSLDPRPNTEAFF